Each of the 10 T cell receptor beta chains below was sequenced from the same sample in a study of shared clonotypes between healthy human individuals. Positively selected for CCR7, the CD45RO-negative cells used as naive CD8 cells excluded terminally differentiated effector memory CD45RA+ cells. The repertoire was sequenced with immunoSEQ multiplex PCR; TCRdb's copy has only in-frame clones and lacks some. The sample comprises about 2 million clones, 85% to 95% of which are singletons, and roughly 1% rests with the top ten. The material sequenced was naive CD8+ T cells sorted from blood. These receptors originate from a man aged 18-30 years in good health.

For this clone: The sample holds other DNA sequences that translate to the same CDR3. The genes are TRBV5-4 and TRBJ2-3; no definite D call. Looked up from germline, CDR1 is SGHNT and CDR2 is YYREEE (reference sequence). Trimming stripped 2 bases from V and 2 bases from J, with 3 bases between. The CDR3 consists of 12 residues. The CDR3 nucleotides read TGTGCCAGCAGCTTCTCCACAGATACGCAGTATTTT. Its translation: CASSFSTDTQYF. Using reference TRBV5-4 and TRBJ2-3 for the parts outside the CDR3, the full variable domain is ETGVTQSPTHLIKTRGQQVTLRCSSQSGHNTVSWYQQALGQGPQFIFQYYREEENGRGNFPPRFSGLQFPNYSSELNVNALELDDSALYLCASSFSTDTQYFGPGTRLTVL.

CDR3 nucleotides: TGTGCCAGCAGTTTGTCACAGACAGGGTCGAATGAAAAACTGTTTTTT. It specifies CASSLSQTGSNEKLFF. The rearrangement links TRBV27 to TRBJ1-4, with TRBD1 matching over 7 bases. Germline V lookup: CDR1 MNHEY, CDR2 SMNVEV (reference sequence). Trimming at V came to 3 bases and at J to 5 bases, leaving 9 bases not matched to a gene. This CDR3 is built from 16 residues.

As regards this clone: At one end, the junction sequence differs from germline, possibly due to a read error. Other DNA sequences of this sample code for an identical CDR3. V and J are TRBV6-5 and TRBJ2-1; D not resolved. The germline gives CDR1 MNHEY, CDR2 SVGAGI. This CDR3 has 14 residues. CDR3 sequence reads: CASSYSRSGNEQFF. The DNA of the CDR3 is TGTGCCAGCAGCTACTCTCGTTCCGGCAATGAGCAGTTCTTC.

Only one count was recorded for this clone. The chain carries TRBV15 and TRBJ2-3; D is perhaps TRBD2 (6 bases). Germline values: CDR1 LNHNV, CDR2 YYDKDF (reference sequence). Between the trimmed V and J ends, which lost 7 bases and 1 base, there was a span of 15 bases. CDR3 length: 15 amino acids. The CDR3 region is CATKSGASGTDTQYF. CDR3 coding DNA: TGTGCCACCAAGAGTGGGGCTAGCGGCACAGATACGCAGTATTTT.

This clone appeared a few times. This sample includes further DNA sequences coding for the same CDR3. This chain joins TRBV5-6 and TRBJ2-7; no clear D gene. This CDR3 is built from 13 residues. The V end lost 0 bases, the J end lost 0 bases, and 4 bases lay between the germline ends. Germline assignment: CDR1 SGHDT and CDR2 YYEEEE. The CDR3 is CASSLGSSYEQYF. CDR3 nucleotide sequence: TGTGCCAGCAGCTTGGGAAGCTCCTACGAGCAGTACTTC.

This chain joins TRBV27 and TRBJ2-2; unclear D gene. The CDR3 loop spans 13 amino acids. Trimming removed 5 bases from V and 2 bases from J, with 6 bases in between. The germline V gene encodes CDR1 MNHEY and CDR2 SMNVEV (reference sequence). CDR3 DNA: TGTGCCAGCAGTCCATTTAACACCGGGGAGCTGTTTTTT. Translation gives CASSPFNTGELFF.

V usage is TRBV9 and J usage is TRBJ2-7; tentative D call: TRBD2 (7 bases). CDR1 SGDLS and CDR2 YYNGEE come from the germline V gene. The CDR3 has 16 residues. The V gene lost 0 bases and the J gene lost 0 bases, with 13 bases spanning the gap. The CDR3 bases are TGTGCCAGCAGCGTAGAGGACGGGGGGCCCTCCTACGAGCAGTACTTC. Protein sequence: CASSVEDGGPSYEQYF.

This chain uses TRBV5-1 with TRBJ2-7; tentative D call: TRBD2 (6 bases). V was pared by 2 bases and J by 3 bases, with 12 bases between. CDR1 is SGHRS and CDR2 is YFSETQ in the germline V gene. The CDR3 extends over 14 amino acids. The CDR3 here is CASSFSGLNYEQYF. DNA for the CDR3: TGCGCCAGCAGCTTCTCGGGACTCAACTACGAGCAGTACTTC. The complete variable domain, with remaining parts taken from reference TRBV5-1 and TRBJ2-7, reads KAGVTQTPRYLIKTRGQQVTLSCSPISGHRSVSWYQQTPGQGLQFLFEYFSETQRNKGNFPGRFSGRQFSNSRSEMNVSTLELGDSALYLCASSFSGLNYEQYFGPGTRLTVT.

V and J are TRBV5-1 and TRBJ1-1; 7 bases align to TRBD1. This CDR3 contains 15 residues. J gave up 5 bases and V 1 base, and 8 bases lay outside the gene matches. Germline V gives CDR1 SGHRS, CDR2 YFSETQ. In DNA form, the CDR3 reads TGCGCCAGCAGCTTGCATGGGCAGGGGGTTACTGAAGCTTTCTTT. Translation: CASSLHGQGVTEAFF.

This clone was seen only once. The chain joins TRBV5-6 to TRBJ2-7, with TRBD2 matching 8 bases. V gave up 5 bases and J gave up 4 bases; unmatched junction bases: 11. Germline loops: CDR1 SGHDT, CDR2 YYEEEE. The CDR3 contains 15 residues. CDR3 loop: CASSSPLAGFYEQYF. CDR3 DNA: TGTGCCAGCAGTTCCCCGCTAGCGGGCTTTTACGAGCAGTACTTC.